The rows below give T cell receptor beta chains drawn from one sample of a study of blood T cells in healthy people across ages. From the 5' RACE reads, TCRdb called clonotypes with MiXCR, one entry per CDR3 protein. The table records some 1,000,000 distinct CDR3 sequences, about 25% of them present only once. This sample was also put to use in a study of T cells of mothers and their children.

Source material: blood. These receptors originate from a girl under 10 years old in good health. Both conserved end residues are part of each CDR3. A D gene is named only where the DNA matches it firmly. Size is omitted from some rows. Given values are once, few, many or a class for expanded clones.

j_gene: TRBJ2-1
len: 14
abundance: .
v_gene: TRBV5-1
d_gene: TRBD1
CDR3nt: TGCGCCAGCAGCTTGGCCGATCGACAGGGACCGTGGTTCTTC
CDR3aa: CASSLADRQGPWFF

j_gene: TRBJ2-5
len: 13
abundance: few
v_gene: TRBV20-1
d_gene: TRBD2
CDR3nt: TGCAGTGCAGTGGCGGGGGTCCAAGAGACCCAGTACTTC
CDR3aa: CSAVAGVQETQYF

j_gene: TRBJ2-2
len: 16
abundance: few
v_gene: TRBV20-1
d_gene: .
CDR3nt: TGCAGTGCTAGGTCAGTAGCACAGTTCAACACCGGGGAGCTGTTTTTT
CDR3aa: CSARSVAQFNTGELFF

j_gene: TRBJ2-7
len: 11
abundance: .
v_gene: TRBV20-1
d_gene: .
CDR3nt: TGCAGTGCTAGGAGTGGTAGGGAGCAGTACTTC
CDR3aa: CSARSGREQYF

j_gene: TRBJ2-4
len: 13
abundance: .
v_gene: TRBV12-3/TRBV12-4
d_gene: .
CDR3nt: TGTGCCACCTCGTCAGGAGGCAAAAACATTCAGTACTTC
CDR3aa: CATSSGGKNIQYF

j_gene: TRBJ2-1
len: 13
abundance: .
v_gene: TRBV7-9
d_gene: .
CDR3nt: TGTGCCAGCAGCACACCCCCAGGGAATGAGCAGTTCTTC
CDR3aa: CASSTPPGNEQFF

j_gene: TRBJ2-3
len: 16
abundance: .
v_gene: TRBV14
d_gene: TRBD2
CDR3nt: TGTGCCAGCAGCCAAGTAGCGGGAGTACATGCAGATACGCAGTATTTT
CDR3aa: CASSQVAGVHADTQYF

j_gene: TRBJ1-2
len: 14
abundance: few
v_gene: TRBV6-2/TRBV6-3
d_gene: .
CDR3nt: TGTGCCAGCAAATTCGACGAGGGGGAATTCGACTACACCTTC
CDR3aa: CASKFDEGEFDYTF

j_gene: TRBJ2-3
len: 15
abundance: .
v_gene: TRBV11-2
d_gene: .
CDR3nt: TGTGCCAGCAGCGAACAGGGCACGCTCACAGATACGCAGTATTTT
CDR3aa: CASSEQGTLTDTQYF

j_gene: TRBJ2-7
len: 13
abundance: .
v_gene: TRBV5-1
d_gene: .
CDR3nt: TGCGCCAGCACAGCAGCCGATTCCTACGAGCAGTACTTC
CDR3aa: CASTAADSYEQYF

j_gene: TRBJ2-4
len: 15
abundance: few
v_gene: TRBV20-1
d_gene: TRBD1
CDR3nt: TGCAGTGCCGCAGACAGGGTGGCTTCGAGGAACATTCAGTACTTC
CDR3aa: CSAADRVASRNIQYF

j_gene: TRBJ2-1
len: 14
abundance: .
v_gene: TRBV20-1
d_gene: .
CDR3nt: TGCAGTGCTAGGGCGCAGGGAGCAGTGTGGGAGCAGTTCTTC
CDR3aa: CSARAQGAVWEQFF

j_gene: TRBJ2-4
len: 15
abundance: .
v_gene: TRBV7-9
d_gene: TRBD2
CDR3nt: TGTGCCAGCAGCCAACTAGCGGGAGCCAAAAACATTCAGTACTTC
CDR3aa: CASSQLAGAKNIQYF

j_gene: TRBJ2-1
len: 11
abundance: .
v_gene: TRBV28
d_gene: .
CDR3nt: TGTGCCAGTTCCCATGCTTTTGAGCAGTTCTTC
CDR3aa: CASSHAFEQFF

j_gene: TRBJ1-1
len: 18
abundance: .
v_gene: TRBV29-1
d_gene: .
CDR3nt: TGCAGCGTTGAACAGATGAACCGAGGGCGTTTAAGTAACACTGAAGCTTTCTTT
CDR3aa: CSVEQMNRGRLSNTEAFF

j_gene: TRBJ1-1
len: 10
abundance: few
v_gene: TRBV29-1
d_gene: .
CDR3nt: TGCAGCGTTGGAAACCGCGAAGCTTTCTTT
CDR3aa: CSVGNREAFF

j_gene: TRBJ2-2
len: 17
abundance: .
v_gene: TRBV5-5
d_gene: .
CDR3nt: TGTGCCAGCTCTCAGGGAACCGGGGCTGGGTACGGCGGGGAGCTGTTTTTT
CDR3aa: CASSQGTGAGYGGELFF

j_gene: TRBJ1-1
len: 14
abundance: few
v_gene: TRBV15
d_gene: .
CDR3nt: TGTGCCACCAGCAGAGATGGGGGGACCACTGAAGCTTTCTTT
CDR3aa: CATSRDGGTTEAFF

j_gene: TRBJ2-1
len: 16
abundance: .
v_gene: TRBV7-9
d_gene: .
CDR3nt: TGTGCCAGCAGCACGAGGGAGGTTACTGGGTACAATGAGCAGTTCTTC
CDR3aa: CASSTREVTGYNEQFF

j_gene: TRBJ2-1
len: 15
abundance: .
v_gene: TRBV6-5
d_gene: .
CDR3nt: TGTGCCAGCAGTTACTCGCCGGACGCGGGGTATGAGCAGTTCTTC
CDR3aa: CASSYSPDAGYEQFF

j_gene: TRBJ2-1
len: 12
abundance: few
v_gene: TRBV9
d_gene: .
CDR3nt: TGTGCCAGCAGCGTAGCGTCCAATGAGCAGTTCTTC
CDR3aa: CASSVASNEQFF

j_gene: TRBJ2-4
len: 15
abundance: .
v_gene: TRBV9
d_gene: .
CDR3nt: TGTGCCAGCGCGGGCGGGGCCGGAGCCAAAAACATTCAGTACTTC
CDR3aa: CASAGGAGAKNIQYF

j_gene: TRBJ1-2
len: 14
abundance: once
v_gene: TRBV27
d_gene: .
CDR3nt: TGTGCCAGCAGTCCATCCAGGGAATCGGGTGGCTACACCTTC
CDR3aa: CASSPSRESGGYTF

j_gene: TRBJ1-1
len: 15
abundance: few
v_gene: TRBV7-9
d_gene: .
CDR3nt: TGTGCCAGCAGCAACCGTCCAGACGAGAGCACTGAAGCTTTCTTT
CDR3aa: CASSNRPDESTEAFF

j_gene: TRBJ1-1
len: 15
abundance: .
v_gene: TRBV7-2
d_gene: TRBD1
CDR3nt: TGTGCCAGCAGTCGACGGGGACAGGATTACACTGAAGCTTTCTTT
CDR3aa: CASSRRGQDYTEAFF

j_gene: TRBJ2-3
len: 13
abundance: few
v_gene: TRBV20-1
d_gene: .
CDR3nt: TGCAGTGCCCCTAGCGCCCGCACAGATACGCAGTATTTT
CDR3aa: CSAPSARTDTQYF

j_gene: TRBJ2-1
len: 13
abundance: many
v_gene: TRBV12-3/TRBV12-4
d_gene: .
CDR3nt: TGTGCCAGCAGTGATACTAGTATCTATGAGCAGTTCTTC
CDR3aa: CASSDTSIYEQFF

j_gene: TRBJ2-1
len: 15
abundance: once
v_gene: TRBV7-2
d_gene: TRBD2
CDR3nt: TGTGCCAGCAGCTTAGTGGCTAGCGGGAGGGTTGAGCAGTTCTTC
CDR3aa: CASSLVASGRVEQFF

j_gene: TRBJ2-1
len: 16
abundance: .
v_gene: TRBV5-1
d_gene: TRBD2
CDR3nt: TGCGCCAGCAGCTTGAAGACTAGCGGGTATGACAATGAGCAGTTCTTC
CDR3aa: CASSLKTSGYDNEQFF

j_gene: TRBJ2-5
len: 17
abundance: few
v_gene: TRBV4-3
d_gene: TRBD2
CDR3nt: TGCGCCAGCAGCCAAGATTATCTAGCGGGGGGGCAAGAGACCCAGTACTTC
CDR3aa: CASSQDYLAGGQETQYF

j_gene: TRBJ1-1
len: 13
abundance: few
v_gene: TRBV29-1
d_gene: .
CDR3nt: TGCAGCGTTGGTGCTGGCATGAACACTGAAGCTTTCTTT
CDR3aa: CSVGAGMNTEAFF

j_gene: TRBJ2-4
len: 14
abundance: few
v_gene: TRBV7-2
d_gene: TRBD1
CDR3nt: TGTGCCAGCAGCTGGACAGGGATCCAAAACATTCAGTACTTC
CDR3aa: CASSWTGIQNIQYF

j_gene: TRBJ2-7
len: 15
abundance: .
v_gene: TRBV5-1
d_gene: TRBD1
CDR3nt: TGCGCCAGCAGCTTGGAGGGACAGGGGTTCTACGAGCAGTACTTC
CDR3aa: CASSLEGQGFYEQYF

j_gene: TRBJ1-2
len: 14
abundance: .
v_gene: TRBV9
d_gene: .
CDR3nt: TGTGCCAGCTCCCCTTGGGGGACGGGCTATGGCTACACCTTC
CDR3aa: CASSPWGTGYGYTF

j_gene: TRBJ2-2
len: 16
abundance: .
v_gene: TRBV7-6
d_gene: .
CDR3nt: TGTGCCAGCAGCTCCGGCCTAGCTTTGAACACCGGGGAGCTGTTTTTT
CDR3aa: CASSSGLALNTGELFF

j_gene: TRBJ2-1
len: 12
abundance: few
v_gene: TRBV29-1
d_gene: .
CDR3nt: TGCAGCGTTGGGAAGGAGTACAATGAGCAGTTCTTC
CDR3aa: CSVGKEYNEQFF

j_gene: TRBJ2-7
len: 13
abundance: few
v_gene: TRBV2
d_gene: .
CDR3nt: TGTGCCAGCAATCCCCAGGGGAGAGACGAGCAGTACTTC
CDR3aa: CASNPQGRDEQYF

j_gene: TRBJ2-5
len: 16
abundance: .
v_gene: TRBV24-1
d_gene: TRBD1
CDR3nt: TGTGCCACCAGTGAGGGGGACAGTTTCTCTGAAGAGACCCAGTACTTC
CDR3aa: CATSEGDSFSEETQYF